The rows below give T cell receptor beta chains drawn from one sample of a study of radiation and T cells in renal cell carcinoma. Method: immunoSEQ multiplex PCR; TCRdb's copy keeps in-frame clones and lacks some. Counted here are 120,000 or so clones, about four fifths occurring once; the ten biggest clones make up roughly 5%. Sample: blood, taken from a patient whose treatment included radiotherapy and nephrectomy. Every receptor here comes from a man aged 45 to 65 with renal cell carcinoma. The CDR3 runs from the conserved cysteine through the conserved F or W. A D gene is named only where the DNA matches it firmly. Clone size, where shown, is once, few, many, or a class for clones that have expanded.

TRBJ2-1 TRBV5-4 - - TGTGCCAGCAGTTTTCCCGGGACTGAGCAGGTTGAGCAGTTCTTC CASSFPGTEQVEQFF
TRBJ2-1 TRBV7-9 TRBD2 - TGTGCCAGCAGCTTGGGACTATTGAATGAGCAGTTCTTC CASSLGLLNEQFF
TRBJ1-1 TRBV28 TRBD1 - TGTGCCAGCGGGGGACAGGGGGGCGGGTCAATTGAAGCTTTCTTT CASGGQGGGSIEAFF
TRBJ2-1 TRBV11-3 TRBD1 once TGTGCCAGCAGTTCGGGACAGGGGGCGTACAATGAGCAGTTCTTC CASSSGQGAYNEQFF
TRBJ2-5 TRBV5-1 TRBD2 - TGCGCCAGCAGACCTACTAGCGGGGGGCCCCAAGAGACCCAGTACTTC CASRPTSGGPQETQYF
TRBJ2-7 TRBV6-1 TRBD2 - TGTGCCAGCAGGCGGGGGGACTTCTCCTACGAGCAGTACTTC CASRRGDFSYEQYF
TRBJ2-5 TRBV2 - once TGTGCCAGCAGTGAACGCAGGGGCCCTGAGACCCAGTACTTC CASSERRGPETQYF
TRBJ1-2 TRBV27 TRBD1 - TGTGCCAGCGGGATGACCGGGACAGGGATCTATGGCTACACCTTC CASGMTGTGIYGYTF
TRBJ2-7 TRBV29-1 - few TGCAGCGTTGTCGGGCAGACCTACGAGCAGTACTTC CSVVGQTYEQYF
TRBJ2-2 TRBV4-1 - - TGCGCCAGCAGCCCCTCGGGGTCAACGCGTAGCACCGGGGAGCTGTTTTTT CASSPSGSTRSTGELFF
TRBJ2-7 TRBV6-5 - - TGTGCCAGCAGCCCCAGCTCCTACGAGCAGTACTTC CASSPSSYEQYF
TRBJ1-4 TRBV6-6 - - TGTGCCAGCAGTTACCCGCCAGGGAGTGCTGAAAAACTGTTTTTT CASSYPPGSAEKLFF
TRBJ1-5 TRBV6-1 TRBD1 many TGTGCCAGCAGTAAACCGGGACAGGGGGTTCAGCCCCAGCATTTT CASSKPGQGVQPQHF
TRBJ2-7 TRBV18 - - TGTGCCAGCTCACCACTTGGGGCGGAGGAGCAGTACTTC CASSPLGAEEQYF
TRBJ1-2 TRBV18 TRBD1 - TGTGCCAGCTCATCTCCGGGACAGGGGCCGATAAACTATGGCTACACCTTC CASSSPGQGPINYGYTF
TRBJ2-5 TRBV25-1 - - TGTGCCAGCAGTGAAGCGGGTCGGCAGACCCAGTACTTC CASSEAGRQTQYF
TRBJ1-4 TRBV28 - - TGTGCCAGCAGGTATGCTGGGAATGAAAAACTGTTTTTT CASRYAGNEKLFF
TRBJ1-3 TRBV5-4 TRBD1 once TGTGCCAGCAGCACAGGACAGGAGAGGAACACCATATATTTT CASSTGQERNTIYF
TRBJ2-1 TRBV18 - - TGTGCCAGCTCGCCACGAGCAGGCGTGGGTGGTGAGCAGTTCTTC CASSPRAGVGGEQFF
TRBJ2-3 TRBV4-3 - - TGCGCCAGCAGCCAAGAAGGGCGGGGCCGCACAGATACGCAGTATTTT CASSQEGRGRTDTQYF
TRBJ1-4 TRBV10-3 TRBD1 few TGTGCCATCAGCCAACCCACGACAGGGGATGAAAAACTGTTTTTT CAISQPTTGDEKLFF
TRBJ2-1 TRBV6-5 - few TGTGCCAGCAGTTACTCTACAGGCTTTGGCTACAATGAGCAGTTCTTC CASSYSTGFGYNEQFF
TRBJ2-1 TRBV11-2 - - TGTGCCAGCAGCCCGGGACGAGGGGGATCGACCCAATCCTACAATGAGCAGTTCTTC CASSPGRGGSTQSYNEQFF
TRBJ2-2 TRBV4-1 - few TGCGCCAGCAGCTTTCGCTTCCTTACGAACACCGGGGAGCTGTTTTTT CASSFRFLTNTGELFF
TRBJ2-5 TRBV5-1 - - TGCGCCAGCAGTGCTTTGGTTTTCCCTTCCTCCCCCAACCATCGGGCCGAGACCCAGTACTTC CASSALVFPSSPNHRAETQYF
TRBJ1-2 TRBV14 - - TGTGCCAGCAGCTCGCCATTGCGGGGGGATGGCTACACCTTC CASSSPLRGDGYTF